One sample yielded the 30 T cell receptor beta chains listed below, sequenced in a study of T cell responses to AZD1222 COVID-19 vaccine. Sequenced by immunoSEQ multiplex PCR; TCRdb stores in-frame clones only, minus some. The table lists 120,000 or so clones, around 87% of them singletons, with about 9.4% in the top ten. The specimen comprised peripheral blood, sampled on day 0 of AZD1222 vaccination. These receptors originate from an adult in good health.

The chain has TRBV4-1 and TRBJ2-6; D is ambiguous. From germline, CDR1 is MGHRA and CDR2 YSYEKL. This CDR3 contains 19 residues. Trimming stripped 3 bases from V and 0 bases from J, with 18 bases between. The CDR3 DNA sequence: TGCGCCAGCAGCCAGAAGGCCGGATCATCTGACTCTGGGGCCAACGTCCTGACTTTC. Translation: CASSQKAGSSDSGANVLTF.

The chain has TRBV5-6 and TRBJ2-7, with D perhaps matching TRBD1 (6 bases). Germline V gene sequence: CDR1 SGHDT, CDR2 YYEEEE. V lost 2 bases, J lost 2 bases, and 11 bases lay in between. The CDR3 runs 14 residues. CDR3 loop: CASSLWDTTYEQYF. Here the CDR3 DNA reads TGTGCCAGCAGCTTATGGGACACTACCTACGAGCAGTACTTC.

The V and J genes are TRBV28 and TRBJ2-3; D may correspond to TRBD1 or TRBD2 (5 bases each). The CDR3 has 16 residues. Germline assignment: CDR1 MDHEN and CDR2 SYDVKM. Trimming left V 2 bases short and J 2 bases short, with 14 bases between. The CDR3 spells CASSLGTTIPTDTQYF. The CDR3 region has the DNA TGTGCCAGCAGTTTAGGGACGACGATACCCACAGATACGCAGTATTTT.

The chain links TRBV4-1 to TRBJ2-6; D remains ambiguous. Germline values: CDR1 MGHRA, CDR2 YSYEKL. Trimming stripped 1 base from V and 0 bases from J, with 4 bases between. This CDR3 spans 15 amino acids. The CDR3 DNA reads TGCGCCAGCAGCCAAGGGATCTCTGGGGCCAACGTCCTGACTTTC. Its translation is CASSQGISGANVLTF.

The chain joins TRBV5-5 to TRBJ2-2; D could derive from TRBD1 or TRBD2 (5 bases each). With 0 bases removed from V and 11 bases from J, the gap between germline ends came to 14 bases. The CDR3 is 14 amino acids. The germline V gene encodes CDR1 SGHKS and CDR2 YYEKEE (reference sequence). The DNA for the CDR3 is TGTGCCAGCAGCTTGGAGGTACAGGCGGGTGAGCTGTTTTTT. Protein: CASSLEVQAGELFF.

The gene calls are TRBV15 and TRBJ2-1, with a tentative D call TRBD2 (6 bases). The germline V gene has CDR1 LNHNV and CDR2 YYDKDF (reference sequence). The CDR3 consists of 14 residues. Trimming left V 5 bases short and J 5 bases short, with 13 bases between. The CDR3 spells CATSRDRLDNEQFF. CDR3 coding DNA: TGTGCCACCAGCCGGGATCGACTAGACAATGAGCAGTTCTTC.

The chain recombines TRBV7-8 with TRBJ2-1; D uncertain. Looked up from germline, CDR1 is SGHVS and CDR2 is FQNEAQ. The CDR3 length is 10 residues. The V end lost 5 bases, the J end lost 7 bases, and 3 bases lay between the germline ends. Here the CDR3 DNA reads TGTGCCAGCAGCCGGAATGAGCAGTTCTTC. The encoded protein is CASSRNEQFF.

CDR3 nucleotide sequence: TGTGCCAGCAGTCCGGACAGGGCGGGTCGGGAGACCCAGTACTTC. As protein: CASSPDRAGRETQYF. V and J are TRBV6-2 or TRBV6-3 and TRBJ2-5, with 8 bases aligning to TRBD1. V was pared by 5 bases and J by 5 bases, with 10 bases of the junction left unmatched. Germline V gene data show CDR1 as MNHEY and CDR2 as SVGEGT. The CDR3 has 15 residues.

The chain links TRBV7-2 to TRBJ1-5; 7 bases agree with TRBD1. V shed 5 bases, J shed 2 bases, and the junction held 6 bases outside the gene matches. Looked up from germline, CDR1 is SGHTA and CDR2 is FQGNSA. The CDR3 is 15 amino acids. The CDR3 spells CASSHGTERNQPQHF. The CDR3 DNA reads as TGTGCCAGCAGCCATGGGACAGAGCGCAATCAGCCCCAGCATTTT.

The chain employs TRBV2 and TRBJ2-5; 9 positions match TRBD2. The length of the CDR3 is 16 residues. The junction had 7 bases not matched to a gene; V was cut back by 1 base and J by 4 bases. Germline lookup yields CDR1 SNHLY and CDR2 FYNNEI. DNA for the CDR3: TGTGCCAGCAGTGAAGGCATGGCGGGAGGGGCAGAGACCCAGTACTTC. Its protein is CASSEGMAGGAETQYF.

V and J are TRBV5-4 and TRBJ2-1; D call uncertain. Germline CDR1 reads SGHNT; CDR2 reads YYREEE (reference sequence). V was shortened by 1 base and J by 7 bases, with 6 bases between the two germline ends. The CDR3 has 12 residues. The CDR3: CASSLFGNEQFF. The CDR3, as DNA: TGTGCCAGCAGCTTGTTCGGAAATGAGCAGTTCTTC.

This clone was seen a handful of times. The chain uses TRBV12-5 and TRBJ1-1; tentatively, D is TRBD1 (6 bases). Germline lookup yields CDR1 LGHNT and CDR2 FRNRAP. Trimming removed 5 bases from V and 4 bases from J, with 14 bases in between. This CDR3 region has 14 residues. The CDR3 sequence is CASGAQGGGTEAFF. The CDR3 DNA reads TGTGCTAGTGGTGCACAGGGTGGGGGCACTGAAGCTTTCTTT. Combining the CDR3 with reference TRBV12-5 and TRBJ1-1 gives the whole variable domain DARVTQTPRHKVTEMGQEVTMRCQPILGHNTVFWYRQTMMQGLELLAYFRNRAPLDDSGMPKDRFSAEMPDATLATLKIQPSEPRDSAVYFCASGAQGGGTEAFFGQGTRLTVV.

This clone appeared a single time. The chain carries TRBV18 and TRBJ1-1, with D perhaps matching TRBD1 (6 bases). Trimming took off 5 bases at V and 3 bases at J, with 13 bases between the two ends. Germline V gives CDR1 KGHSH, CDR2 LQKENI. There are 14 residues in the CDR3. In nucleotides, the CDR3 is TGTGCCAGCTCATCTACAGGGATGGACACTGAAGCTTTCTTT. Encoded protein: CASSSTGMDTEAFF. The full variable domain, in which reference TRBV18 and TRBJ1-1 provide the parts outside the CDR3, is NAGVMQNPRHLVRRRGQEARLRCSPMKGHSHVYWYRQLPEEGLKFMVYLQKENIIDESGMPKERFSAEFPKEGPSILRIQQVVRGDSAAYFCASSSTGMDTEAFFGQGTRLTVV.

This chain links TRBV2 with TRBJ1-5; tentative D call: TRBD1 (5 bases). V lost 10 bases, J lost 4 bases, and 17 bases lay in between. The length of the CDR3 is 14 residues. The germline CDR1 and CDR2 sequences are SNHLY and FYNNEI. The CDR3 here is CAITTGTGNQPQHF. The CDR3 DNA is TGTGCCATCACCACCGGGACGGGAAATCAGCCCCAGCATTTT.

CDR3: CASSLVGQGARNYGYTF. As DNA, the CDR3 is TGTGCCAGCAGCTTGGTAGGACAGGGGGCGAGAAACTATGGCTACACCTTC. V and J are TRBV5-4 and TRBJ1-2; TRBD1 agrees at 11 bases. CDR3 length: 17 residues. Germline CDR1 and CDR2: SGHNT and YYREEE (reference sequence). J gave up 2 bases and V 0 bases, and 6 bases lay outside the gene matches.

The rearrangement links TRBV6-6 to TRBJ2-1, with TRBD1 as a possible D gene (6 bases). CDR1 and CDR2 (germline): MNHNY, SVGAGI (reference sequence). The CDR3 extends over 13 amino acids. Trimming pared 5 bases from V and 3 bases from J, leaving 8 bases between. The CDR3 nucleotides are TGTGCCAGCAGTGCGGACAGCTACAATGAGCAGTTCTTC. Translation: CASSADSYNEQFF.

This clone was seen just once. V gene TRBV5-1 combines with J gene TRBJ2-7, with 7 bases fitting TRBD2. V lost 0 bases to trimming and J lost 3 bases; unmatched junction nucleotides: 3. CDR1 and CDR2 from the germline V gene are SGHRS and YFSETQ. This CDR3 comprises 14 residues. The DNA of the CDR3 is TGCGCCAGCAGCTTGGCCGGGACTAACTACGAGCAGTACTTC. Residues: CASSLAGTNYEQYF. The complete variable domain, with remaining parts taken from reference TRBV5-1 and TRBJ2-7, reads KAGVTQTPRYLIKTRGQQVTLSCSPISGHRSVSWYQQTPGQGLQFLFEYFSETQRNKGNFPGRFSGRQFSNSRSEMNVSTLELGDSALYLCASSLAGTNYEQYFGPGTRLTVT.

This chain links TRBV7-2 with TRBJ2-5; a weak D match, TRBD2 (5 bases). Deletions cut 3 bases from V and 5 bases from J, with 10 bases between. The CDR3 sequence is 13 residues long. CDR1 is SGHTA, CDR2 FQGNSA, per germline. CDR3 DNA sequence: TGTGCCAGCAGCTTTGGACGGAGGGAGACCCAGTACTTC. Residues: CASSFGRRETQYF.

There are a few counts of this clone. The CDR3 region is CASSWPGRSPLHF. CDR3 sequence (DNA): TGTGCCAGCAGTTGGCCCGGCCGTTCACCCCTCCACTTT. This chain links TRBV28 with TRBJ1-6; D uncertain. Trimming took 4 bases from V and 9 from J, leaving 10 bases between them. The CDR3 has 13 amino acids. The germline V gene encodes CDR1 MDHEN and CDR2 SYDVKM.

The V call is TRBV14, the J call TRBJ1-2, with D unresolved. Germline values: CDR1 SGHDN, CDR2 FVKESK. V was shortened by 4 bases and J by 4 bases, with 13 bases between the two germline ends. This CDR3 spans 14 amino acids. In DNA, the CDR3 is TGTGCCAGCAGCCCTGTTGGAAAGACCTATGGCTACACCTTC. Its translation is CASSPVGKTYGYTF.

This chain joins TRBV30 and TRBJ2-7; D possibly corresponds to TRBD1 (5 bases). The CDR3 extends over 13 amino acids. The V and J ends lost 0 bases and 4 bases respectively, with 10 bases between them. CDR1 GTSNPN and CDR2 SVGIG come from the germline V gene (reference sequence). CDR3 nucleotide sequence: TGTGCCTGGAGTGTACAGGCGGAGTACGAGCAGTACTTC. Translated: CAWSVQAEYEQYF.

J is TRBJ2-5 and V is TRBV10-3, with 11 bases aligning to TRBD2. Germline assignment: CDR1 ENHRY and CDR2 SYGVKD. The CDR3 is 15 residues long. Trimming at V came to 6 bases and at J to 3 bases, leaving 6 bases not matched to a gene. The CDR3 loop is CAISALAGGKETQYF. The CDR3 DNA reads as TGTGCCATCAGCGCCCTAGCGGGGGGAAAAGAGACCCAGTACTTC.

The rearrangement uses TRBV28 and TRBJ2-7; 8 bases align to TRBD1. This CDR3 is built from 16 residues. The germline CDR1 and CDR2 sequences are MDHEN and SYDVKM. Trimming at V came to 6 bases and at J to 0 bases, leaving 10 bases not matched to a gene. The CDR3 region is CASRTQATGGSYEQYF. For the CDR3, the DNA is TGTGCCAGCAGGACTCAAGCTACAGGGGGCTCCTACGAGCAGTACTTC.

The chain couples TRBV16 to TRBJ2-7; D might be TRBD2 (5 bases). In germline, CDR1 is KGHSY, CDR2 FQNENV. There are 14 residues in the CDR3. Deletions cut 2 bases from V and 7 bases from J, with 15 bases between. The CDR3 nucleotides are TGTGCCAGCAGCCAACTGCGGGCCCCGGGGGAGCAGTACTTC. Translating gives CASSQLRAPGEQYF.

The chain couples TRBV6-2 or TRBV6-3 to TRBJ2-1; D call uncertain. The V end lost 5 bases, the J end lost 5 bases, and 13 bases lay between the germline ends. This CDR3 is 14 amino acids long. Germline V gene sequence: CDR1 MNHEY, CDR2 SVGEGT. The DNA of the CDR3 is TGTGCCAGCAGTACCCGAGTGGAAGACAATGAGCAGTTCTTC. Amino acid sequence: CASSTRVEDNEQFF.

The chain has TRBV13 and TRBJ1-5, with D unresolved. Trimming left V 4 bases short and J 0 bases short, with 10 bases between. Germline V gene data show CDR1 as PRHDT and CDR2 as FYEKMQ (reference sequence). The CDR3 consists of 15 residues. The CDR3 bases are TGTGCCAGCAGCTCCACAGAGAATAGCAATCAGCCCCAGCATTTT. Amino acids: CASSSTENSNQPQHF. The full variable domain, with the rest looked up from reference TRBV13 and TRBJ1-5, is AAGVIQSPRHLIKEKRETATLKCYPIPRHDTVYWYQQGPGQDPQFLISFYEKMQSDKGSIPDRFSAQQFSDYHSELNMSSLELGDSALYFCASSSTENSNQPQHFGDGTRLSIL.

The gene calls are TRBV10-3 and TRBJ2-5; D not certain. The CDR3 has 13 residues. The V and J ends lost 3 bases and 2 bases respectively, with 7 bases between them. Germline CDR1 ENHRY, CDR2 SYGVKD. CDR3 in amino acids: CAISDQSQETQYF. As DNA, the CDR3 is TGTGCCATCAGTGACCAGTCTCAAGAGACCCAGTACTTC.

The rearrangement joins TRBV3-1 (or the pseudogene TRBV3-2) to TRBJ2-7; D gene ambiguous. Trimming pared 2 bases from V and 6 bases from J, leaving 11 bases between. The CDR3 spans 13 residues. In germline, CDR1 is LGHDT, CDR2 YNNKEL (reference sequence). CDR3 sequence: CASSQSRTGEQYF. Here the CDR3 DNA reads TGTGCCAGCAGCCAATCCAGGACGGGCGAGCAGTACTTC.

This chain uses TRBV3-1 (or the pseudogene TRBV3-2) with TRBJ1-5, with TRBD1 as a possible D gene (5 bases). The V end was cut by 0 bases, the J end by 6 bases, with 9 bases between. Germline V CDR1 and CDR2: LGHDT, YNNKEL (reference sequence). This CDR3 spans 14 amino acids. The CDR3 loop is CASSQDGGVQPQHF. The CDR3 region has the DNA TGTGCCAGCAGCCAAGATGGAGGGGTTCAGCCCCAGCATTTT.

The chain links TRBV5-1 to TRBJ1-4; 9 bases agree with TRBD1. With 3 bases clipped from V and 7 bases from J, the junction kept 4 bases outside the gene matches. CDR3 length: 14 residues. Germline lookup yields CDR1 SGHRS and CDR2 YFSETQ. CDR3 loop: CASSWDRDGEKLFF. For the CDR3, the DNA is TGCGCCAGCAGCTGGGACAGGGACGGTGAAAAACTGTTTTTT.